These T cell receptor beta chains were read from a single sample in a study of T cells in Graves' hyperthyroidism and ophthalmopathy. TCRdb reprocessed the multiplex PCR reads with MiXCR, giving one entry per CDR3 protein. The table lists about 610,000 distinct CDR3 sequences, about 15% of them singletons. The sequenced sample was blood. These receptors were taken from a woman between 40 and 55 years old with Graves' ophthalmopathy. Both conserved end residues are part of each CDR3.

v_gene	j_gene	CDR3aa
TRBV6-5	TRBJ1-2	CASTQGDTFYGYTF
TRBV10-3	TRBJ2-7	CAISDRDPYEQYF
TRBV12-3/TRBV12-4	TRBJ1-1	CASSTGTGASPSEAFF
TRBV12-3/TRBV12-4	TRBJ1-2	CASSKSPNYGYTF
TRBV11-1	TRBJ2-2	CASSLTSGGDTGELFF
TRBV28	TRBJ1-4	CASSLNRGGEKLFF
TRBV6-5	TRBJ2-7	CASSSTANVGEQYF
TRBV7-2	TRBJ1-2	CASSLDGGTGEF
TRBV24-1	TRBJ1-1	CATSDGPGTGVMTEAFF
TRBV30	TRBJ1-1	CAWTILGRNTEAFF
TRBV27	TRBJ2-7	CASSQYRDRDYEQYF
TRBV4-1	TRBJ1-3	CASSQDPSAGNTIYF
TRBV5-1	TRBJ2-7	CASSTQTGEVEQYF
TRBV6-2/TRBV6-3	TRBJ2-5	CASSRGLAGGRETQYF
TRBV4-1	TRBJ2-7	CASSQDGGAYEQYF